This T cell receptor (beta chain) is drawn from a study of blood T cell repertoires in COVID-19. The CDR3 has 12 amino acids. Trimming removed 4 bases at V and 9 bases at J, with 11 bases between. Germline CDR1 is SGHDT and CDR2 is YYEEEE. TCRdb's copy holds only in-frame clones and misses some; the assay was immunoSEQ multiplex PCR. The sample yields roughly 150,000 clones, 60% to 80% seen once. Sample: peripheral blood. The sequence derives from a man in his forties or fifties with active or convalescent COVID-19. V gene TRBV5-6 combines with J gene TRBJ2-1; perhaps TRBD2 as D (6 bases). CDR3 residues: CASSGGSGEQFF. The CDR3 DNA reads as TGTGCCAGCAGCGGAGGGAGCGGTGAGCAGTTCTTC.